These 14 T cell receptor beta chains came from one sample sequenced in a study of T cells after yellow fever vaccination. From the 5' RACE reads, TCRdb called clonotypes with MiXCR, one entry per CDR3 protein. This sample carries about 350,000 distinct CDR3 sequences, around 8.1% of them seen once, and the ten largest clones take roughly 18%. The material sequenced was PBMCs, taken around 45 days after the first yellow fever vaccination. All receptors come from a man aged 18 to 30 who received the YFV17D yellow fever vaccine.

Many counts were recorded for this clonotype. In nucleotides, the CDR3 is TGTGCCTGGACAGGAGGGGGGGAGACCCAGTACTTC. Translation gives CAWTGGGETQYF. The V and J genes are TRBV30 and TRBJ2-5; perhaps D is TRBD1 or TRBD2 (6 bases each). The CDR3 has 12 residues. The germline V gene encodes CDR1 GTSNPN and CDR2 SVGIG (reference sequence). The V end lost 4 bases, the J end lost 5 bases, and 11 bases lay between the germline ends.

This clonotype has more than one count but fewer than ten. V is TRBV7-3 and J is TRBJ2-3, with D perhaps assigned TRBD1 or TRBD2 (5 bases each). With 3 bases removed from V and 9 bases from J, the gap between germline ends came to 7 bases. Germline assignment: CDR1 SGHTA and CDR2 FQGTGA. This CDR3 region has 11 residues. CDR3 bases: TGTGCCAGCAGCTTTGAGGGGACGCAGTATTTT. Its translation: CASSFEGTQYF. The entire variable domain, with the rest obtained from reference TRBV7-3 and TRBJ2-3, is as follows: GAGVSQTPSNKVTEKGKYVELRCDPISGHTALYWYRQSLGQGPEFLIYFQGTGAADDSGLPNDRFFAVRPEGSVSTLKIQRTERGDSAVYLCASSFEGTQYFGPGTRLTVL.

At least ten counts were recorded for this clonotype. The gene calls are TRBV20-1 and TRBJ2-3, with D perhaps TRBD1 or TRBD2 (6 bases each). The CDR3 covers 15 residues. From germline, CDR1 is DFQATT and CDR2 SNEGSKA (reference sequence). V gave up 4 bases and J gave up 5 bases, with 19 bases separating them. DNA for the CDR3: TGCAGTGCTACCCTTAACTGGGGGGCCCGAGATACGCAGTATTTT. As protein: CSATLNWGARDTQYF.

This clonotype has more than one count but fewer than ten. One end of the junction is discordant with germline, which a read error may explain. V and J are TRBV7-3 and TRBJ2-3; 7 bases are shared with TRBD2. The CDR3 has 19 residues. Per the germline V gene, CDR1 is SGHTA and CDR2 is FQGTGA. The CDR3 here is CASSPTGLGAYASTDTQYF. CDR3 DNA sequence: TGTGCCAGCAGCCCTACTGGACTAGGTGCGTACGCTAGCACCGATACGCAGTATTTT.

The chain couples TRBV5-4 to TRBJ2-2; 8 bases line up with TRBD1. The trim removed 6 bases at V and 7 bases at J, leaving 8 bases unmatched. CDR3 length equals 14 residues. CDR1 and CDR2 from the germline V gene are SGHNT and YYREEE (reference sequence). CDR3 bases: TGTGCCAGCACCCCGGGACAGGCCTTCGGGGAGCTGTTTTTT. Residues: CASTPGQAFGELFF.

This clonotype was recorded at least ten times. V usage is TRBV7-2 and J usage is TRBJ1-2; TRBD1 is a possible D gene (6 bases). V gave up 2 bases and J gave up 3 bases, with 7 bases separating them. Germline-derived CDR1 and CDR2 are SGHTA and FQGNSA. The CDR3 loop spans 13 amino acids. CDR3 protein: CASSLHRDYGYTF. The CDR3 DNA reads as TGTGCCAGCAGCTTACACAGGGACTATGGCTACACCTTC.

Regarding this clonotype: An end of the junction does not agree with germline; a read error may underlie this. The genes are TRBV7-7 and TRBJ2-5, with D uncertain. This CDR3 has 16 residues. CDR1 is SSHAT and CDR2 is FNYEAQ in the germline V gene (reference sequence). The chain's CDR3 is CASSSDGPSNQETQYF. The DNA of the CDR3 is TGTGCTAGCAGCTCAGATGGCCCTAGTAACCAAGAGACCCAGTACTTC.

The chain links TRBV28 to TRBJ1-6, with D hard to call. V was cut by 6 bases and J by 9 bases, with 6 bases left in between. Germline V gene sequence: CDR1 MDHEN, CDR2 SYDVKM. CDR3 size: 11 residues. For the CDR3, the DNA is TGTGCCAGCAGCGGAATTTCACCCCTCCACTTT. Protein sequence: CASSGISPLHF.

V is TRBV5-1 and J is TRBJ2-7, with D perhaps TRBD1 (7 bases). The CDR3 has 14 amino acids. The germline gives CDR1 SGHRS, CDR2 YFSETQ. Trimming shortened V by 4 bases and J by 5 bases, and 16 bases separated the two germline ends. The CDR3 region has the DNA TGCGCCAGCAGCCCGACAGGGACTCTGGACGAGCAGTACTTC. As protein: CASSPTGTLDEQYF.

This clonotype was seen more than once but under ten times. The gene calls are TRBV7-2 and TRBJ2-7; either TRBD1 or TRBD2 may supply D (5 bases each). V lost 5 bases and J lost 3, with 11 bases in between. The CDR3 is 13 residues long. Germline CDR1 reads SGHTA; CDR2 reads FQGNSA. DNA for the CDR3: TGTGCCAGCAGCACGGGACCGATCTACGAGCAGTACTTC. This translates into CASSTGPIYEQYF.

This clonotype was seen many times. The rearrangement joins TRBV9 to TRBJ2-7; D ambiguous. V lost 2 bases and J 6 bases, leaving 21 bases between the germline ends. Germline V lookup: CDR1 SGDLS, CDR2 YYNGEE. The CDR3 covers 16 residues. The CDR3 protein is CASSVRSGLETCEQYV. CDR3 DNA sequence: TGTGCCAGCAGCGTGCGATCAGGCCTTGAGACTTGCGAGCAGTACGTC.

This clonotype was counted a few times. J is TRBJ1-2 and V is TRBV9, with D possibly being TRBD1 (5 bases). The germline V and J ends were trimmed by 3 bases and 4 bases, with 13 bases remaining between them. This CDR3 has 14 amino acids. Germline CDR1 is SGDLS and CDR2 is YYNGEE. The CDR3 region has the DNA TGTGCCAGCAGCGCTTTGAGGGGACCCTATGGCTACACCTTC. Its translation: CASSALRGPYGYTF.

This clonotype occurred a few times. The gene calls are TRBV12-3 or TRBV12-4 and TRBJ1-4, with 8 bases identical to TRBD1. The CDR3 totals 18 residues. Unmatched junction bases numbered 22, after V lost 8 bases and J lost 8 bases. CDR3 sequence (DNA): TGTGCCAGCCGTTGGGGACAGGCCAGGTTGGGGCCTTCGGAAAAACTGTTTTTT. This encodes CASRWGQARLGPSEKLFF.

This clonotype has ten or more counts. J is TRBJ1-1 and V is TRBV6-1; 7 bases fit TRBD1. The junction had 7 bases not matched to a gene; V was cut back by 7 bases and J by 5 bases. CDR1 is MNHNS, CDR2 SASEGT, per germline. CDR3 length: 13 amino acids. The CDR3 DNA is TGTGCCAGCATTCAAGGGGGCGGAACTGAAGCTTTCTTT. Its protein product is CASIQGGGTEAFF.